This T cell receptor beta chain was recorded in a study of tumor-infiltrating lymphocytes in primary liver carcinoma. The study, taken as a whole, reports: Tumor samples exhibited a significantly greater top-250-clone fraction than blood samples (p = 0.039). Only around 7.5-24% of top clones occurred in all five tumor regions.

Extraction of RNA together with DNA used about 20-34 mg of unsorted bulk tissue. None of the patients had received treatment, and all had chronic HBV infection. Tumor regions sampled: superior, inferior, left, right poles, and centre. This clonotype appeared a single time. Antigen: not known. Sequence at one end of the junction differs from germline and may be a read error. From around 530 ng of total RNA, TCR beta-specific cDNA was reverse-transcribed using a constant-region primer. For TCR beta, libraries were produced by three nested multiplex PCR rounds using slightly modified ARM-PCR. Each of the first two PCR rounds ran roughly 9 cycles with TRBV1-TRBV30 forward and C-beta reverse primers. From the multiplex PCR reads, TCRdb called clonotypes with MiXCR, one entry per CDR3 protein. The table lists 100,000 or so distinct CDR3 sequences, approximately 80% of them singletons. The CDR3 sequence is 15 residues long. Germline-derived CDR1 and CDR2 are SGHTS and YDEGEE.

The receptor was isolated from a man between 35 and 55 years old with primary liver carcinoma and hepatitis B virus infection. Sample: liver tumor tissue from sampling region 3. Regarding subset: tumor region T3, left-lateral pole. The V and J genes are TRBV5-8 and TRBJ2-7; TRBD1 matches 7 bases. CDR3: CANSLDGQEAYEQYF. The CDR3 coding sequence is TGTGCCAACAGCTTAGACGGACAGGAGGCCTACGAGCAGTACTTC. Using reference TRBV5-8 and TRBJ2-7 for the parts outside the CDR3, the full variable domain is EAGVTQSPTHLIKTRGQQATLRCSPISGHTSVYWYQQALGLGLQFLLWYDEGEERNRGNFPPRFSGRQFPNYSSELNVNALELEDSALYLCANSLDGQEAYEQYFGPGTRLTVT.